The TCR beta chain described here comes from a study of blood T cell repertoires in COVID-19 (dated by TCRdb to about 2020). About the full investigation: Samples from collaborators originated in the United States, Italy and Spain and spanned both the acute and convalescent phases of COVID-19. The prospective study material was composed of cDNA or gDNA derived from T cells, B-cell-depleted T cells, or PBMCs. Sample metadata almost always included a de-identified subject ID, COVID-19 status, age in years and sex. Deeply sampled blood TCRbeta repertoires from subjects exposed to, actively infected with, or recovered from COVID-19 were included in the dataset. Where available, HLA class I and class II types were taken from metadata supplied by the sample provider and were not determined by assay-based typing. The repertoires were released in a freely available public database meant as a resource for research on the immune response to SARS-CoV-2. Samples came from the ongoing ImmuneRACE study (first 160 participants) plus 1,254 subjects from 6 global collaborators.

Results and caveats for the whole study, not just this receptor: How much clinical and demographic metadata was included differed by source and by participant, and the metadata was provided uncurated.

TCRbeta CDR3 regions were amplified from genomic DNA using the immunoSEQ Assay, a bias-controlled multiplex PCR. As for the authors' bioinformatics: The number of nucleated cells in each sample was estimated by amplification of reference gene primers within the assay. To quantify the absolute abundance of each unique TCRbeta CDR3 rearrangement, sequence reads were collapsed and filtered. For each sample, productive Simpson clonality was calculated by taking the square root of Simpson's diversity index across productive rearrangements. This immuneACCESS table, as held by TCRdb, lists in-frame sequences with V and J called but not all clones. Of the missing ones, under half trace to an unresolved V gene in checked studies; the others have no known cause. V and J calls and clone size follow that table, whereas D and trimming were derived from the DNA. This sample holds roughly 60,000 clones; approximately 80% were observed only once. In total, the top ten clones hold roughly 4% of the sample.

Trimming takes 0 bases off V and 15 bases off J; junction bases not matched to a gene: 5. The germline V gene encodes CDR1 MGHRA and CDR2 YSYEKL. Including cysteine and phenylalanine, the CDR3 has 12 amino acids. The DNA shown is the 36-base CDR3, in frame from base 1. Each collaborating institution followed its own protocols to collect whole blood in K2EDTA tubes. For TCRbeta analysis, collaborators shipped samples as frozen whole blood, isolated PBMCs, or DNA extracted from either of those sample types. This clone has more than one count but fewer than ten. Its binding antigen is unknown. Base qualities are not provided; no much larger clone lies one nucleotide away.

The chain is assembled from TRBV4-1 and TRBJ2-1; 7 bases in the middle match TRBD1. This clonotype was obtained from a man in his sixties with acute or convalescent COVID-19. The sample comprised peripheral blood. CDR3 reads: CASSQETTGRFF. The DNA is as follows: TGCGCCAGCAGCCAAGAGACGACAGGGAGGTTCTTC.